This T cell receptor beta chain was found in a study of blood T cell repertoires in COVID-19. Across the study: Sources were T cells, B-cell-depleted T cells, or PBMCs; the material itself was cDNA or gDNA.

The CDR3 sequence is 12 residues long. CDR1 and CDR2 (germline): MNHEY, SVGAGI. Method: immunoSEQ multiplex PCR; TCRdb's copy keeps in-frame clones and lacks some. The table shows some 140,000 clones, with approximately 81% occurring only once. The TCR was taken from a woman aged 55-75 years with active or convalescent COVID-19. The specimen sequenced was peripheral blood. The rearrangement uses TRBV6-5 and TRBJ2-7; 7 bases line up with TRBD1. CDR3 DNA sequence: TGTGCTTCGAGGGGACAGACCTCCGAGCAGTACGTC. It encodes CASRGQTSEQYV.